Reported below is one T cell receptor (beta chain). The antigen is not known. The data were taken from a study of vaccination effects on CD4 cells after COVID-19. Study context: The median interval between the second dose and post-vaccine sampling was 72 days. Some 1.9 million PBMC per well were cultured with around 11 IU/ml IL-2 and 7.5 to 10 ug/ml peptides.

General observations from the study: No early post-infection timepoints were available in the study, which also included few convalescent patients.

Some clones are missing from TCRdb's copy, which holds only in-frame ones; the method was immunoSEQ multiplex PCR. There are some 66,000 clones in the sample; over 75% occur only once, and approximately 2.4% lies in the top ten. Following culture for approximately ten days, CD4+ T cells were isolated. The participants, recipients of two vaccine doses, got either BNT162b2 or mRNA-1273. People in the vaccine group had not been infected with SARS-CoV-2 before, and their nucleocapsid antibodies were negative. The CDR3 totals 20 residues. Germline trimming cut 2 bases from V and 4 bases from J; bases unmatched to any gene: 16. CDR1 and CDR2 from the germline V gene are MGHRA and YSYEKL.

The TCR was taken from a human donor who received a COVID-19 vaccine. Sequences were derived from CD4+ T cells from PBMCs cultured without peptide, sampled after COVID-19 vaccination. The chain combines TRBV4-1 with TRBJ2-6; 8 positions agree with TRBD2. CDR3 region: CASSQTPERGPGGGANVLTF. Written as DNA, the CDR3 is TGCGCCAGCAGCCAAACCCCCGAGCGGGGGCCTGGTGGAGGGGCCAACGTCCTGACTTTC.